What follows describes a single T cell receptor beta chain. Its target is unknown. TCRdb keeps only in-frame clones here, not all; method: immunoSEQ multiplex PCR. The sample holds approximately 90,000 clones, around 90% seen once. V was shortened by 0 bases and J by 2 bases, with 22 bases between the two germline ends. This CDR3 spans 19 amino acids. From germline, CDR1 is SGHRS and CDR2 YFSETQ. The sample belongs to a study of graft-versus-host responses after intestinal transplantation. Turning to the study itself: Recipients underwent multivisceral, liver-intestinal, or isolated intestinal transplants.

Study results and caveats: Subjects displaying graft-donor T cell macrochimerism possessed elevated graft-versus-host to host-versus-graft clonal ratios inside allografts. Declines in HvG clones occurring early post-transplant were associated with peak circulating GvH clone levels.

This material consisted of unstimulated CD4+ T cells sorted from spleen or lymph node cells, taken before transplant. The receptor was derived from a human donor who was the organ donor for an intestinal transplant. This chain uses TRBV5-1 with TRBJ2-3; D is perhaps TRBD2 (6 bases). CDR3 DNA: TGCGCCAGCAGCTTGGCCCCAGCGGGTCGAGACGACCTCACAGATACGCAGTATTTT. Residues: CASSLAPAGRDDLTDTQYF.